A selection of T cell receptor beta chains follows, all from one sample in a study of shared T cell receptors in the human thymus. Here immunoSEQ multiplex PCR was the method, and the copy in TCRdb shows in-frame clones only, minus some. The sample contains 600,000 to 900,000 clones, 80% to 90% of which appear only once. The same data also contributed to another study, on human thymus T cells.

Specimen: thymocytes. Every receptor here comes from a girl less than two years old with a congenital heart defect. Both conserved end residues are part of each CDR3. The order of the fields is clone size, J gene, V gene, D gene, CDR3 DNA, CDR3 protein. D genes are given only for firm matches. Some rows have no size entry. The others give once, few or many, or a class for an expanded clone.

size: .
J: TRBJ1-2
V: TRBV7-2
D: .
DNA: TGTGCCAGCAGCGAAAAAATCGTCGGGGGTGGCTATGGCTACACCTTC
CDR3: CASSEKIVGGGYGYTF

size: .
J: TRBJ2-7
V: TRBV29-1
D: TRBD1
DNA: TGCAGCGTCGCCGGACAGGGAGGCTACGAGCAGTACTTC
CDR3: CSVAGQGGYEQYF

size: .
J: TRBJ1-1
V: TRBV28
D: .
DNA: TGTGCCATACGAAGGGGCACTGAAGCTTTCTTT
CDR3: CAIRRGTEAFF

size: .
J: TRBJ1-3
V: TRBV30
D: .
DNA: TGTGCCTGGAGTGTAGCGTTCGGTAGCTCTGGAAACACCATATATTTT
CDR3: CAWSVAFGSSGNTIYF

size: .
J: TRBJ2-5
V: TRBV19
D: .
DNA: TGTGCGACAGACAGAAAGACTTCCAAAGAGACCCAGTACTTC
CDR3: CATDRKTSKETQYF

size: .
J: TRBJ1-1
V: TRBV29-1
D: .
DNA: TGCAGCGCCGAGGAGAACACTGAAGCTTTCTTT
CDR3: CSAEENTEAFF

size: once
J: TRBJ1-1
V: TRBV6-5
D: TRBD1
DNA: TGTGCCAGCAGTTATTGGGGACAGGGGGCGAGAGAAGCTTTCTTT
CDR3: CASSYWGQGAREAFF

size: .
J: TRBJ2-2
V: TRBV7-3
D: .
DNA: TGTGCCAGCAGCCCTCACAGGGTGGGCTCCGGGGAGCTGTTTTTT
CDR3: CASSPHRVGSGELFF

size: .
J: TRBJ1-4
V: TRBV5-1
D: TRBD1
DNA: TGCGCCAGCAGCTTGGGAACAGGGGGCTTGGGGTCTAAAAAACTGTTTTTT
CDR3: CASSLGTGGLGSKKLFF

size: .
J: TRBJ2-7
V: TRBV5-1
D: .
DNA: TGCGCCAGCAGCTTGGGATTGGGGGACTCTTTCGTTTCCGAGCAGTACTTC
CDR3: CASSLGLGDSFVSEQYF

size: .
J: TRBJ2-2
V: TRBV27
D: .
DNA: TGTGCCAGCAGTCCCAAACCCGGGACAAAGAGGGACACCGGGGAGCTGTTTTTT
CDR3: CASSPKPGTKRDTGELFF

size: .
J: TRBJ2-7
V: TRBV5-6
D: .
DNA: TGTGCCAGCAGCTCTGTAGTCCGCTACGAGCAGTACTTC
CDR3: CASSSVVRYEQYF

size: .
J: TRBJ1-5
V: TRBV6-1
D: .
DNA: TGTGCCAGCAGTATGGACAGCAACCGAGATCAGCCCCAGCATTTT
CDR3: CASSMDSNRDQPQHF

size: .
J: TRBJ1-2
V: TRBV16
D: .
DNA: TGTGCCAGCAGCCAATTGAGGCGCCAAGGGGGTGGCGGCTACACCTTC
CDR3: CASSQLRRQGGGGYTF

size: few
J: TRBJ1-1
V: TRBV4-1
D: .
DNA: TGCGCCAGCAGCCCGCCGACAGCGAACACTGAAGCTTTCTTT
CDR3: CASSPPTANTEAFF

size: .
J: TRBJ2-3
V: TRBV9
D: .
DNA: TGTGCCAGCAGCGTAGCTCAAATTAGCAAGACAGATACGCAGTATTTT
CDR3: CASSVAQISKTDTQYF

size: .
J: TRBJ1-2
V: TRBV20-1
D: .
DNA: TGCAGTGCTAGAGTTCGGTATGGCTACACCTTC
CDR3: CSARVRYGYTF

size: .
J: TRBJ1-1
V: TRBV19
D: .
DNA: TGTGCCAGTAGTTTTCAGGTCATGAACACTGAAGCTTTCTTT
CDR3: CASSFQVMNTEAFF

size: .
J: TRBJ1-3
V: TRBV11-2
D: .
DNA: TGTGCCAGCAGCTTAAGCTCCATTAACTCTGGAAACACCATATATTTT
CDR3: CASSLSSINSGNTIYF

size: few
J: TRBJ2-7
V: TRBV7-9
D: TRBD1
DNA: TGTGCCAGCACCCGTACCGGGACAGGGGTCCACGAGCAGTACTTC
CDR3: CASTRTGTGVHEQYF

size: .
J: TRBJ1-4
V: TRBV7-2
D: .
DNA: TGTGCCAGCAGCTTAATAAGGCGGCGCGGTGAAAAACTGTTTTTT
CDR3: CASSLIRRRGEKLFF

size: .
J: TRBJ1-5
V: TRBV18
D: TRBD1
DNA: TGTGCCAGCTCACCCTTGACAGGGTTTCGTCAGCCCCAGCATTTT
CDR3: CASSPLTGFRQPQHF

size: .
J: TRBJ2-3
V: TRBV27
D: TRBD2
DNA: TGTGCCAGCAGTCCCACTAGCGGGGGGCGCACAGATACGCAGTATTTT
CDR3: CASSPTSGGRTDTQYF

size: .
J: TRBJ2-7
V: TRBV5-1
D: TRBD2
DNA: TGCGCCAGCAGGAGCGGGGGATACTCCTACGAGCAGTACTTC
CDR3: CASRSGGYSYEQYF

size: .
J: TRBJ1-2
V: TRBV10-2
D: .
DNA: TGCGCCAGCAGTGAGGAGGGCAGCGATGGCTACACCTTC
CDR3: CASSEEGSDGYTF

size: .
J: TRBJ2-7
V: TRBV5-1
D: TRBD2
DNA: TGCGCCAGCAGCTGCGGACTAGCGGGTGGGGCGTACGAGCAGTACTTC
CDR3: CASSCGLAGGAYEQYF

size: few
J: TRBJ1-6
V: TRBV4-1
D: .
DNA: TGCGCCAGCAGCCATGGGGGGGATTATAATTCACCCCTCCACTTT
CDR3: CASSHGGDYNSPLHF

size: .
J: TRBJ1-1
V: TRBV2
D: .
DNA: TGTGCCAGCAGTGCGGACAGCATGAACACTGAAGCTTTCTTT
CDR3: CASSADSMNTEAFF

size: .
J: TRBJ2-2
V: TRBV6-4
D: .
DNA: TGTGCCAGCAGTAATGGGCTCTCGGACACCGGGGAGCTGTTTTTT
CDR3: CASSNGLSDTGELFF

size: .
J: TRBJ1-6
V: TRBV4-1
D: .
DNA: TGCGCCAGCAGCCCTCGGGGATCCTATAATTCACCCCTCCACTTT
CDR3: CASSPRGSYNSPLHF

size: .
J: TRBJ1-3
V: TRBV14
D: .
DNA: TGTGCCAGCAGCCAAGGTCCAGGCAGGGAAGCGGGAAACACCATATATTTT
CDR3: CASSQGPGREAGNTIYF

size: .
J: TRBJ2-2
V: TRBV10-3
D: TRBD2
DNA: TGTGCCATCAACCCCGGTCCGGGGGGTGGAACCGGGGAGCTGTTTTTT
CDR3: CAINPGPGGGTGELFF

size: .
J: TRBJ2-1
V: TRBV27
D: TRBD1
DNA: TGTGCCAGCAGGGGGGGAGTTTGGGACAGGGGATTATTCCCTACCAACAATGAGCAGTTCTTC
CDR3: CASRGGVWDRGLFPTNNEQFF

size: .
J: TRBJ2-1
V: TRBV4-3
D: .
DNA: TGCGCCAGCAGCCAAGATCACAGGACAGCAGACTACAATGAGCAGTTCTTC
CDR3: CASSQDHRTADYNEQFF

size: few
J: TRBJ1-1
V: TRBV6-5
D: .
DNA: TGTGCCAGCAGTTACAATTTAGGTTATAACGGGGAGGAAGCTTTCTTT
CDR3: CASSYNLGYNGEEAFF

size: few
J: TRBJ1-2
V: TRBV5-4
D: .
DNA: TGTGCCAGCAGCTTCGAAGATCCGGGTCTCTATGGCTACACCTTC
CDR3: CASSFEDPGLYGYTF

size: .
J: TRBJ2-1
V: TRBV29-1
D: TRBD2
DNA: TGCAGCGTTGAAGATAGGACTAGCGGGGGGGTGGGGGAGCAGTTCTTC
CDR3: CSVEDRTSGGVGEQFF

size: .
J: TRBJ2-1
V: TRBV7-2
D: .
DNA: TGTGCCAGCAGCCCCTTGCCAACTGGCAATGAGCAGTTCTTC
CDR3: CASSPLPTGNEQFF

size: .
J: TRBJ2-3
V: TRBV19
D: .
DNA: TGTGCCAGTAGTATACGGGACTTCACAGATACGCAGTATTTT
CDR3: CASSIRDFTDTQYF

size: .
J: TRBJ2-1
V: TRBV18
D: TRBD1
DNA: TGTGCCAGCTCTGCTAACAGGGGCCCCTACAATGAGCAGTTCTTC
CDR3: CASSANRGPYNEQFF

size: .
J: TRBJ2-7
V: TRBV6-1
D: TRBD1
DNA: TGTGCCAGCAGCCCACAGGGGGCCGCCTACGAGCAGTACTTC
CDR3: CASSPQGAAYEQYF

size: once
J: TRBJ1-3
V: TRBV4-1
D: .
DNA: TGCGCCAGCAGCCAAGTGCCCATCCTGGCAGGGGCTGGAAACACCATATATTTT
CDR3: CASSQVPILAGAGNTIYF

size: few
J: TRBJ2-1
V: TRBV2
D: .
DNA: TGTGCCAGCAGTGAAGCGCGAGCGGGTTACAATGAGCAGTTCTTC
CDR3: CASSEARAGYNEQFF

size: .
J: TRBJ2-1
V: TRBV10-1
D: TRBD1
DNA: TGCGCCAGCAGTGATCACCCCCCGACAGGGGGCACCGACAATGAGCAGTTCTTC
CDR3: CASSDHPPTGGTDNEQFF

size: .
J: TRBJ2-7
V: TRBV6-1
D: .
DNA: TGTGCCAGCAGTGAGTTAGGGGCCAGCTACGAGCAGTACTTC
CDR3: CASSELGASYEQYF

size: .
J: TRBJ1-3
V: TRBV6-6
D: .
DNA: TGTGCCAGCAGTTCCAGGGCCCCTAGGATCACCATATATTTT
CDR3: CASSSRAPRITIYF

size: .
J: TRBJ1-5
V: TRBV5-1
D: TRBD1
DNA: TGCGCCAGCAGCGCGAGATGGGACAGGGTGTACAATCAGCCCCAGCATTTT
CDR3: CASSARWDRVYNQPQHF

size: .
J: TRBJ1-1
V: TRBV4-3
D: .
DNA: TGCGCCAGCAGCCAAGGGGTGTCGGGGGGGGCTGAAGCTTTCTTT
CDR3: CASSQGVSGGAEAFF

size: .
J: TRBJ1-6
V: TRBV5-4
D: TRBD1
DNA: TGTGCCAGCAGCCCGGGACAGAGTAATTCACCCCTCCACTTT
CDR3: CASSPGQSNSPLHF

size: .
J: TRBJ2-7
V: TRBV14
D: .
DNA: TGTGCCAGCAGCCCCCGTTTCCCCAAGAACTCTTACGAGCAGTACTTC
CDR3: CASSPRFPKNSYEQYF

size: few
J: TRBJ2-1
V: TRBV11-2
D: .
DNA: TGTGCCAGCAGCATCCGAGGGAGTGAGGGCAATGAGCAGTTCTTC
CDR3: CASSIRGSEGNEQFF

size: .
J: TRBJ1-1
V: TRBV7-9
D: .
DNA: TGTGCCAGCAGCTTACCTGGGGGCGTGAACACTGAAGCTTTCTTT
CDR3: CASSLPGGVNTEAFF

size: .
J: TRBJ1-5
V: TRBV6-1
D: .
DNA: TGTGCCAGCAGTGCAATACCTAACCAGGGTCAGCCCCAGCATTTT
CDR3: CASSAIPNQGQPQHF

size: .
J: TRBJ1-2
V: TRBV15
D: TRBD1
DNA: TGTGCTACCAGCAGAGAGCAAAACAGGGGAGATGGCTACACCTTC
CDR3: CATSREQNRGDGYTF

size: .
J: TRBJ1-1
V: TRBV7-9
D: .
DNA: TGTGCCAGCAGCTTAGCGCGGGGGGGGAGAGAGGACACTGAAGCTTTCTTT
CDR3: CASSLARGGREDTEAFF

size: .
J: TRBJ2-3
V: TRBV29-1
D: .
DNA: TGCAGCGTTGGGGTGGGAGCAGATACGCAGTATTTT
CDR3: CSVGVGADTQYF

size: few
J: TRBJ2-5
V: TRBV4-3
D: TRBD1
DNA: TGCGCCAGCAGCCAAGGACAGGGGAAGACCCAGTACTTC
CDR3: CASSQGQGKTQYF